Below, 6 T cell receptor beta chains from the same sample are listed, as sequenced in a study of shared clonotypes between healthy human individuals. Clones were sequenced by immunoSEQ multiplex PCR, and TCRdb holds only the in-frame ones, with some missing. The sample has some 2.4 million clones, under 95% seen once. Sequencing was done on a sample of naive CD4+ T cells from PBMCs. Subset specified: CD45RA+ positively selected. The origin of the receptors is a man aged 18 to 29 in good health. Some clones in this sample may be carry-over from other donors' samples.

V and J are TRBV18 and TRBJ2-5, with D perhaps matching TRBD1 (5 bases). V was pared by 3 bases and J by 3 bases, with 11 bases between. The CDR3 contains 14 residues. In germline, CDR1 is KGHSH, CDR2 LQKENI. CDR3 DNA sequence: TGTGCCAGCTCACCGTCAGGGTTGGAAGAGACCCAGTACTTC. Its translation: CASSPSGLEETQYF.

This chain uses TRBV9 with TRBJ1-5, with a possible D match to TRBD1 (6 bases). V was shortened by 4 bases and J by 5 bases, with 10 bases between the two germline ends. The germline gives CDR1 SGDLS, CDR2 YYNGEE. This CDR3 contains 13 residues. For the CDR3, the DNA is TGTGCCAGCAGCCTTACAGGGTATCAGCCCCAGCATTTT. Its protein product is CASSLTGYQPQHF.

The chain joins TRBV27 to TRBJ2-1, with D possibly matching TRBD2 (6 bases). V shed 2 bases and J shed 2 bases, with 10 bases lying between them. This CDR3 comprises 15 residues. Germline CDR1 and CDR2: MNHEY and SMNVEV (reference sequence). The CDR3, as DNA: TGTGCCAGCAGTTTACGCGGGGCCCCCTACAATGAGCAGTTCTTC. Amino acids: CASSLRGAPYNEQFF.

The chain uses TRBV2 and TRBJ2-7, with a possible D match to TRBD1 (6 bases). CDR3 length: 13 residues. Trimming stripped 4 bases from V and 5 bases from J, with 12 bases between. From germline, CDR1 is SNHLY and CDR2 FYNNEI. CDR3 nucleotides: TGTGCCAGCAGTGGCCAGGGGAGCAACGAGCAGTACTTC. As protein: CASSGQGSNEQYF.

This clone occurred once. The gene calls are TRBV30 and TRBJ2-1; D uncertain. Trimming took off 4 bases at V and 0 bases at J, with 13 bases between the two ends. Germline CDR1 is GTSNPN and CDR2 is SVGIG (reference sequence). The CDR3 has 15 residues. The CDR3, as DNA: TGTGCCTGGACCCCGGGTCCGAGCTCCTACAATGAGCAGTTCTTC. Protein: CAWTPGPSSYNEQFF.

The sample holds one count of this clone. CDR3 nucleotide sequence: TGTGCCAGCAGCCAGGAGGGCCTAGCGGGTTCGTACGAGCAGTACTTC. Translation: CASSQEGLAGSYEQYF. This rearrangement joins TRBV4-2 to TRBJ2-7; 8 bases are a match to TRBD2. Germline values: CDR1 LGHNA, CDR2 YNFKEQ. This CDR3 is 16 amino acids long. Trimming took 3 bases from V and 4 from J; bases not matched to a gene: 11.